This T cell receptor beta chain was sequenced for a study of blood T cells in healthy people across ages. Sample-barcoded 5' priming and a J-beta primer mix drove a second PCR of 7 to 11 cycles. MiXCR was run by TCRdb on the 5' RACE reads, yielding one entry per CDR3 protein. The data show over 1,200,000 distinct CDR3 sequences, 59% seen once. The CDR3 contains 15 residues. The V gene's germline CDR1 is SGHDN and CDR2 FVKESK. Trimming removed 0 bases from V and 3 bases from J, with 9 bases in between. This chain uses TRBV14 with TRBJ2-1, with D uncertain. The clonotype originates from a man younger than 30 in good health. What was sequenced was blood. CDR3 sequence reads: CASSQDGSFYNEQFF. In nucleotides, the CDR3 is TGTGCCAGCAGCCAAGATGGAAGTTTCTACAATGAGCAGTTCTTC.